One sample yielded the 20 T cell receptor beta chains listed below, sequenced in a study of T cells expressing NK-cell markers. TCRdb re-called the 5' RACE reads and gives one entry per CDR3 protein, without DNA. In all, the sample yields about 460,000 distinct CDR3 sequences. Material for sequencing was blood T cells: a sorted CD56 or NKG2C T cell subset, CD4+ or CD8+ T cells, or bulk PBMC T cells (not recorded which). These receptors were collected from a woman aged 45-60 years in good health.

The V call is TRBV5-1, the J call TRBJ1-1; TCRdb returns TRBD1, unconfirmable since there is no DNA. This CDR3 region has 16 residues. Germline lookup yields CDR1 SGHRS and CDR2 YFSETQ. The CDR3 sequence: CASSRDRGGSNTEAFF.

The chain has TRBV20-1 and TRBJ2-5; with no DNA, the TCRdb D assignment of TRBD1 cannot be verified. The CDR3 consists of 14 residues. Germline lookup yields CDR1 DFQATT and CDR2 SNEGSKA (reference sequence). The CDR3 spells CSVPGQGRPETQYF.

CDR3 sequence: CASSSEQRKTQYF. This rearrangement joins TRBV5-1 to TRBJ2-5; TCRdb picks TRBD2, but there is no DNA to check that call. The CDR3 sequence is 13 residues long. CDR1 and CDR2 (germline): SGHRS, YFSETQ. Looking up the rest from reference TRBV5-1 and TRBJ2-5 gives the full variable domain: KAGVTQTPRYLIKTRGQQVTLSCSPISGHRSVSWYQQTPGQGLQFLFEYFSETQRNKGNFPGRFSGRQFSNSRSEMNVSTLELGDSALYLCASSSEQRKTQYFGPGTRLLVL.

The V gene is TRBV20-1, the J gene TRBJ2-5; TCRdb proposes TRBD2, but this gene call is untestable without DNA. The CDR3 sequence is 15 residues long. Germline CDR1 and CDR2: DFQATT and SNEGSKA (reference sequence). Here the CDR3 reads CSARELAGDGGTQYF.

The chain is built from TRBV9 and TRBJ2-3; TCRdb selects TRBD2, and the lack of DNA leaves this call unchecked. CDR1 is SGDLS and CDR2 is YYNGEE in the germline V gene. The CDR3 consists of 15 residues. CDR3 protein: CASSQEGPSTDTQYF.

The chain uses TRBV20-1 and TRBJ1-1; TCRdb names TRBD1, which stays unverified in the absence of DNA. Germline V CDR1 and CDR2: DFQATT, SNEGSKA (reference sequence). This CDR3 is built from 12 residues. The CDR3 region is CSAIPGGTEAFF.

The chain uses TRBV19 and TRBJ2-6. Germline V gene sequence: CDR1 LNHDA, CDR2 SQIVND (reference sequence). The CDR3 loop spans 17 amino acids. The CDR3 sequence is CASNQGSTIAGANVLTF. Together with reference TRBV19 and TRBJ2-6, the CDR3 gives the full variable domain: DGGITQSPKYLFRKEGQNVTLSCEQNLNHDAMYWYRQDPGQGLRLIYYSQIVNDFQKGDIAEGYSVSREKKESFPLTVTSAQKNPTAFYLCASNQGSTIAGANVLTFGAGSRLTVL.

The chain carries TRBV20-1 and TRBJ2-3; the D call from TCRdb, TRBD2, cannot be confirmed without DNA. The CDR3 consists of 16 residues. CDR1 is DFQATT, CDR2 SNEGSKA, per germline (reference sequence). The CDR3 spells CSATTLSGSITDTQYF.

The V call is TRBV7-3, the J call TRBJ2-1; lacking DNA, the TRBD2 call made by TCRdb goes unchecked. CDR1 and CDR2 from the germline V gene are SGHTA and FQGTGA. The CDR3 is 19 amino acids. The CDR3 protein is CASSLSLGAGVRSYNEQFF.

The rearrangement uses TRBV14 and TRBJ2-3. The germline V gene encodes CDR1 SGHDN and CDR2 FVKESK. The CDR3 extends over 12 amino acids. CDR3 loop: CASSLNRDTQYF.

CDR3 sequence: CASSVAGTPNEKLFF. The chain links TRBV9 to TRBJ1-4. Germline V gene sequence: CDR1 SGDLS, CDR2 YYNGEE. The CDR3 consists of 15 residues.

The chain recombines TRBV6-1 with TRBJ1-5; TCRdb selects TRBD1, and the lack of DNA leaves this call unchecked. CDR3 length: 14 amino acids. CDR1 is MNHNS and CDR2 is SASEGT in the germline V gene. The chain's CDR3 is CASSELRGVKPQHF.

This chain links TRBV7-9 with TRBJ2-7; TCRdb calls TRBD2, which cannot be checked without DNA. The CDR3 is 15 residues long. Germline V gene lookup returns CDR1 SEHNR and CDR2 FQNEAQ (reference sequence). CDR3 residues: CASSQRKGGRDEQYF.

The chain employs TRBV2 and TRBJ1-4. CDR1 is SNHLY, CDR2 FYNNEI, per germline. The CDR3 is made up of 15 amino acids. Here the CDR3 reads CASRVDPATNEKLFF. Together with reference TRBV2 and TRBJ1-4, the CDR3 gives the full variable domain: EPEVTQTPSHQVTQMGQEVILRCVPISNHLYFYWYRQILGQKVEFLVSFYNNEISEKSEIFDDQFSVERPDGSNFTLKIRSTKLEDSAMYFCASRVDPATNEKLFFGSGTQLSVL.

The chain uses TRBV5-4 and TRBJ2-1; with no DNA, the TCRdb D assignment of TRBD1 cannot be verified. In germline, CDR1 is SGHNT, CDR2 YYREEE (reference sequence). This CDR3 comprises 15 residues. The CDR3: CASSPGTDPYNEQFF.

The CDR3 protein is CASSFVGTSSGANVLTF. The gene calls are TRBV5-1 and TRBJ2-6. The CDR3 spans 17 residues. Per the germline V gene, CDR1 is SGHRS and CDR2 is YFSETQ.

The chain uses TRBV6-6 and TRBJ2-6. CDR1 and CDR2 from the germline V gene are MNHNY and SVGAGI (reference sequence). This CDR3 has 17 residues. CDR3 sequence: CASSYTRGSAGANVLTF.

V gene TRBV7-9 combines with J gene TRBJ2-1; with no DNA, the TCRdb D assignment of TRBD1 cannot be verified. Germline-derived CDR1 and CDR2 are SEHNR and FQNEAQ (reference sequence). The CDR3 runs 15 residues. This chain's CDR3 is CASSPTGQGYNEQFF.

The V call is TRBV12-3 or TRBV12-4, the J call TRBJ1-2. This CDR3 spans 16 amino acids. The CDR3 reads CASSYLRDSRNYGYTF.

The V call is TRBV7-9, the J call TRBJ2-1. Germline CDR1 is SEHNR and CDR2 is FQNEAQ (reference sequence). The CDR3 is 17 amino acids. CDR3 residues: CASSSSGSGRTYNEQFF. Variable domain in full (rest from reference TRBV7-9 and TRBJ2-1): DTGVSQNPRHKITKRGQNVTFRCDPISEHNRLYWYRQTLGQGPEFLTYFQNEAQLEKSRLLSDRFSAERPKGSFSTLEIQRTEQGDSAMYLCASSSSGSGRTYNEQFFGPGTRLTVL.